This T cell receptor beta chain emerged from a study of a mutant IDH1 vaccine in newly diagnosed glioma. Study-wide background: Eight vaccinations reached patients in weeks 1, 3, 5, 7, 11, 15, 19 and 23.

Sequenced by immunoSEQ multiplex PCR; TCRdb stores in-frame clones only, minus some. The sample contains about 75,000 clones, roughly 90% of which appear only once. Concerning this clone itself: The antigen is undetermined.

CDR1 is MNHNS, CDR2 SASEGT, per germline. V was pared by 8 bases and J by 3 bases, with 14 bases between. The CDR3 is 15 amino acids. Time point in this sample: week 5, during vaccination. All doses held 300 ug of mutant IDH1 20-mer peptide, with topical imiquimod. The TCR was taken from a woman aged 50 to 60 with glioma. This chain links TRBV6-1 with TRBJ1-6; D might be TRBD1 (6 bases). Sample: PBMCs, taken from a glioma patient whose treatment included an IDH1 peptide vaccine. This CDR3 is CASSPGTLYNSPLHF. In DNA form, the CDR3 reads TGTGCCAGCTCCCCCGGGACACTCTATAATTCACCCCTCCACTTT.